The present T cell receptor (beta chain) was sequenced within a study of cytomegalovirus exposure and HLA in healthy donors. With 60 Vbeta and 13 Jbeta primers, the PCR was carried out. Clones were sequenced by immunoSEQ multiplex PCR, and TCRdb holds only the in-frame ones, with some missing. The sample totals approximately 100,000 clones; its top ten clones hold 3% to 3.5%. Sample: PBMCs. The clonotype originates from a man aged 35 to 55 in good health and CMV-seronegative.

The CDR3 protein is CASSSDAQYF. The CDR3 nucleotides are TGTGCCAGCAGTTCAGATGCCCAGTACTTC. The V gene is TRBV2, the J gene TRBJ2-5; D not certain. Germline CDR1 is SNHLY and CDR2 is FYNNEI. The CDR3 contains 10 residues. V lost 5 bases to trimming and J lost 9 bases, with 7 bases between them.